What follows is one TCR beta chain and its context. Antigen: not known. Method: immunoSEQ multiplex PCR; TCRdb's copy keeps in-frame clones and lacks some. The table includes 90,000 to 100,000 clones, roughly 74% detected once. These data originate in a study of radiotherapy plus CTLA-4 blockade in lung cancer. Study-wide results and limits: Expansion in blood of tumor-derived TCR clones was seen after radiotherapy plus ipilimumab.

This CDR3 has 13 amino acids. Germline CDR1 and CDR2: KGHSH and LQKENI. Trimming left V 6 bases short and J 4 bases short, with 12 bases between. The source material was peripheral blood, sampled from a patient treated with radiotherapy plus ipilimumab. The sequence came from a human donor with non-small cell lung cancer who had a partial response to radiotherapy plus ipilimumab. Some clones in this sample may be carry-over from other donors' samples. V and J are TRBV18 and TRBJ1-2; tentatively, D is TRBD1 (6 bases). The DNA for the CDR3 is TGTGCCAGCTCCCGGGACATCTCCTATGGCTACACCTTC. It codes for CASSRDISYGYTF.